The 19 T cell receptor beta chains below come from one sample, sequenced in a study of cytomegalovirus exposure and HLA in healthy donors. The PCR made use of 60 Vbeta and 13 Jbeta primers. Clones were sequenced by immunoSEQ multiplex PCR, and TCRdb holds only the in-frame ones, with some missing. The sample holds a few hundred thousand clones, approximately 80% seen once. The sequenced sample was PBMCs. The origin of the receptors is a girl aged 2-9 years in good health and CMV-seronegative.

The rearrangement joins TRBV19 to TRBJ2-7; D gene ambiguous. The CDR3 sequence is 13 residues long. The V end lost 0 bases, the J end lost 4 bases, and 7 bases lay between the germline ends. CDR1 is LNHDA and CDR2 is SQIVND in the germline V gene (reference sequence). CDR3 amino acids: CASSIDIRYEQYF. The DNA for the CDR3 is TGTGCCAGTAGTATAGACATCAGGTACGAGCAGTACTTC.

This chain links TRBV5-6 with TRBJ2-5, with TRBD1 as a possible D gene (5 bases). CDR3 length: 12 residues. With 0 bases removed from V and 12 bases from J, the gap between germline ends came to 12 bases. Germline CDR1 is SGHDT and CDR2 is YYEEEE. Here the CDR3 DNA reads TGTGCCAGCAGCTTGGCCGGGTCAGGGAAGTACTTC. This codes for CASSLAGSGKYF.

The chain employs TRBV19 and TRBJ1-5; no firm D call. This CDR3 comprises 17 residues. Germline values: CDR1 LNHDA, CDR2 SQIVND (reference sequence). V was clipped by 1 base and J by 2 bases, with 15 bases between them. The CDR3 nucleotides read TGTGCCAGTAGTATAGGTCCGCGATCGGGTCGCAATCAGCCCCAGCATTTT. Its protein product is CASSIGPRSGRNQPQHF.

The chain employs TRBV5-4 and TRBJ1-2; TRBD1 matches 9 bases. This CDR3 contains 15 residues. J gave up 4 bases and V 3 bases, and 7 bases lay outside the gene matches. The V gene's germline CDR1 is SGHNT and CDR2 YYREEE (reference sequence). CDR3 protein: CASSSRTGDIYGYTF. The DNA for the CDR3 is TGTGCCAGCAGCTCAAGGACAGGGGATATCTATGGCTACACCTTC.

This clone came up once. This chain's CDR3 is CAIAGTEYQPQHF. For the CDR3, the DNA is TGTGCCATCGCCGGGACAGAATATCAGCCCCAGCATTTT. V and J are TRBV10-3 and TRBJ1-5; 7 nucleotides align to TRBD1. Losses at the gene ends were 8 bases for V and 5 bases for J; bases not matched to a gene: 6. Germline assignment: CDR1 ENHRY and CDR2 SYGVKD. The CDR3 sequence is 13 residues long.

The DNA for the CDR3 is TGTGCCAGCGCCCGGGAGTCTACAGGCCAGCATTTT. This gives the protein CASARESTGQHF. This rearrangement joins TRBV6-1 to TRBJ1-5; TRBD1 is a possible D gene (5 bases). Trimming shortened V by 8 bases and J by 12 bases, and 17 bases separated the two germline ends. This CDR3 comprises 12 residues. Looked up from germline, CDR1 is MNHNS and CDR2 is SASEGT.

This chain uses TRBV29-1 with TRBJ1-2, with 9 positions matching TRBD1. V shed 2 bases, J shed 6 bases, and the junction held 1 base outside the gene matches. Germline loops: CDR1 SQVTM, CDR2 ANQGSEA. The CDR3 totals 12 residues. Written as DNA, the CDR3 is TGCAGCGTTGAATACAGGGGGCATGGCTACACCTTC. It specifies CSVEYRGHGYTF.

The J gene is TRBJ1-1, the V gene TRBV30; a possible D gene is TRBD1 (5 bases). The CDR3 is 16 residues long. Germline lookup yields CDR1 GTSNPN and CDR2 SVGIG (reference sequence). Trimming removed 2 bases from V and 3 bases from J, with 19 bases in between. Here the CDR3 DNA reads TGTGCCTGGAGTTCCAAGGGGCTCCGGGGGGACACTGAAGCTTTCTTT. It is translated as CAWSSKGLRGDTEAFF.

This rearrangement joins TRBV10-3 to TRBJ1-5; D gene unclear. The CDR3 extends over 13 amino acids. Trimming stripped 0 bases from V and 10 bases from J, with 10 bases between. Per germline, CDR1 ENHRY and CDR2 SYGVKD. The CDR3 DNA follows: TGTGCCATCAGTGAGTCAATGAGTGATCCCCAGCATTTT. It encodes CAISESMSDPQHF.

This rearrangement joins TRBV28 to TRBJ2-7, with D maybe TRBD2 (6 bases). CDR1 and CDR2 from the germline V gene are MDHEN and SYDVKM. This CDR3 is built from 14 residues. Trimming removed 6 bases at V and 2 bases at J, with 14 bases between. CDR3 DNA sequence: TGTGCCAGCAGACGGGACTCCCCTCCCTACGAGCAGTACTTC. Its translation is CASRRDSPPYEQYF.

The genes are TRBV7-8 and TRBJ2-1; 9 nucleotides agree with TRBD1. This CDR3 has 16 amino acids. Germline CDR1 SGHVS, CDR2 FQNEAQ. The trim removed 5 bases at V and 8 bases at J, leaving 13 bases unmatched. The CDR3 here is CASSQLTGGLSDEQFF. The CDR3 DNA is TGTGCCAGCAGCCAACTAACAGGGGGCCTTAGCGATGAGCAGTTCTTC.

The V gene is TRBV5-1, the J gene TRBJ2-1; TRBD2 matches at 7 bases. The CDR3 has 14 amino acids. V dropped 1 base and J dropped 6; count of bases not matched to a gene: 4. Germline CDR1 and CDR2: SGHRS and YFSETQ. DNA of the CDR3: TGCGCCAGCAGCTTGTCTAGCGGACCCAATGAGCAGTTCTTC. Protein sequence: CASSLSSGPNEQFF.

The chain is built from TRBV27 and TRBJ1-2, with 8 positions matching TRBD1. The CDR3 spans 16 residues. Looked up from germline, CDR1 is MNHEY and CDR2 is SMNVEV (reference sequence). V lost 0 bases to trimming and J lost 7 bases; unmatched junction nucleotides: 10. As DNA, the CDR3 is TGTGCCAGCAGTTTATCGCGTCAGGGGGCCACGAGTGGCTACACCTTC. Protein product: CASSLSRQGATSGYTF.

This sequence joins TRBV5-1 and TRBJ2-1, with D possibly being TRBD2 (7 bases). This CDR3 has 19 amino acids. Germline V CDR1 and CDR2: SGHRS, YFSETQ. The V end lost 5 bases, the J end lost 0 bases, and 24 bases lay between the germline ends. CDR3 sequence: CASREGGLADFFSYNEQFF. The CDR3, as DNA: TGCGCCAGCAGGGAGGGGGGGCTAGCGGATTTTTTCTCCTACAATGAGCAGTTCTTC.

V gene TRBV7-2 combines with J gene TRBJ1-1, with D possibly matching TRBD1 (5 bases). The V gene lost 0 bases and the J gene lost 1 base, with 12 bases spanning the gap. The CDR3 has 16 amino acids. Germline V CDR1 and CDR2: SGHTA, FQGNSA. As DNA, the CDR3 is TGTGCCAGCAGCTTAGCGATAGGGGAAACGAACACTGAAGCTTTCTTT. Encoded protein: CASSLAIGETNTEAFF.

The rearrangement links TRBV4-1 to TRBJ1-3, with D unclear. CDR1 is MGHRA, CDR2 YSYEKL, per germline. The V end was cut by 1 base, the J end by 0 bases, with 13 bases between. The CDR3 length is 17 residues. This CDR3 is CASSQGPPESSGNTIYF. Written as DNA, the CDR3 is TGCGCCAGCAGCCAAGGGCCACCGGAGAGCTCTGGAAACACCATATATTTT.

As to this clone: This same CDR3 is encoded by further DNA sequences in the sample. This chain links TRBV6-5 with TRBJ2-7; the match to TRBD1 covers 11 bases. This CDR3 has 15 residues. Trimming took 6 bases from V and 1 from J; bases not matched to a gene: 5. Germline-derived CDR1 and CDR2 are MNHEY and SVGAGI. The chain's CDR3 is CASSYGTGGSYEQYF. CDR3 DNA sequence: TGTGCCAGCAGCTACGGGACAGGGGGTTCCTACGAGCAGTACTTC.

The chain has TRBV19 and TRBJ2-1, with 7 bases matching TRBD2. Germline CDR1 is LNHDA and CDR2 is SQIVND (reference sequence). The CDR3 loop spans 18 amino acids. The J segment lost 1 base and the V segment lost 3 bases, leaving 12 bases of the junction unmatched. The CDR3 DNA reads as TGTGCCAGTAGTATCCTCAGCGGGATAGGTCTGTCCTACAATGAGCAGTTCTTC. It codes for CASSILSGIGLSYNEQFF.

V and J are TRBV25-1 and TRBJ2-1, with 9 positions matching TRBD2. Losses at the gene ends were 1 base for V and 7 bases for J; bases not matched to a gene: 5. CDR1 is MGHDK, CDR2 SYGVNS, per germline. This CDR3 is built from 15 residues. CDR3 sequence reads: CASSESPSGANEQFF. In nucleotides, the CDR3 is TGTGCCAGCAGTGAATCGCCTAGCGGGGCAAATGAGCAGTTCTTC. The full variable domain, rest sourced from reference TRBV25-1 and TRBJ2-1, is EADIYQTPRYLVIGTGKKITLECSQTMGHDKMYWYQQDPGMELHLIHYSYGVNSTEKGDLSSESTVSRIRTEHFPLTLESARPSHTSQYLCASSESPSGANEQFFGPGTRLTVL.